The source of this T cell receptor beta chain is a study of CD8 T cells in ankylosing spondylitis. Researchers built TCR beta libraries using quantitative 5'-RACE with molecular barcodes. TCRdb reprocessed the 5' RACE reads with MiXCR, giving one entry per CDR3 protein. Of about 250,000 distinct CDR3 sequences listed, roughly a third are singletons. Germline V lookup: CDR1 MNHEY, CDR2 SMNVEV (reference sequence). The CDR3 runs 13 residues. Trimming pared 1 base from V and 4 bases from J, leaving 7 bases between. The sequenced material came from blood, either unsorted or a sorted T cell fraction (not recorded which). This chain links TRBV27 with TRBJ1-1; no clear D gene. This clonotype was sampled from a male donor with ankylosing spondylitis or in good health (not recorded which). In DNA, the CDR3 is TGTGCCAGCAGTTTATACGTTGGCACTGAAGCTTTCTTT. Protein sequence: CASSLYVGTEAFF.